This T cell receptor beta chain derives from a study of blood T cells in healthy people across ages. As for this clonotype: As yet, its antigen is unknown. The junction and the germline gene differ at one end; a read error may be behind it.

CDR1 LGHNA and CDR2 YSLEER come from the germline V gene. This CDR3 is 17 amino acids long. Samples had at least 7 million PBMCs isolated from them. Study-wide points: Bulk PBMC profiling left naive and antigen-experienced comparisons inconclusive.

Next came a second PCR, run for about 6 to 11 cycles, which used a sample-barcoded 5' primer along with a J-beta primer mix. CDR3-containing paired-end reads numbering at least 2.5 million came from each sample. TCRdb re-called the 5' RACE reads with MiXCR, one entry per CDR3 protein. The table includes fewer than 900,000 distinct CDR3 sequences, roughly two fifths detected once. The sequenced sample consisted of blood. V gene TRBV4-3 combines with J gene TRBJ1-1; D is uncertain. The receptor's source is an older woman in good health. The CDR3 loop reads CTSSQEPVQTMNTEAFF. CDR3 DNA: TGCACCAGCAGCCAAGAGCCCGTCCAGACGATGAACACTGAAGCTTTCTTT.